The 32 T cell receptor beta chains below all came from one sample that was sequenced in a study of T cells after yellow fever vaccination. TCRdb used MiXCR to reprocess the 5' RACE reads, holding one entry per CDR3 protein. The repertoire holds some 320,000 distinct CDR3 sequences, with approximately 9% as singletons. Sequenced here: PBMCs, sampled on the day of the first yellow fever vaccination. These TCRs come from a man aged 18 to 29 who received the YFV17D yellow fever vaccine.

V gene TRBV5-1 combines with J gene TRBJ2-2; tentatively, D is TRBD2 (6 bases). V dropped 5 bases and J dropped 4 bases, with 18 bases sitting between them. Germline-derived CDR1 and CDR2 are SGHRS and YFSETQ. This CDR3 spans 16 amino acids. The CDR3 spells CASRGTGLPSTGELFF. The CDR3 nucleotides read TGCGCCAGCAGGGGGACGGGACTCCCGAGCACCGGGGAGCTGTTTTTT.

J is TRBJ1-5 and V is TRBV9, with 7 bases that match TRBD1. CDR1 SGDLS and CDR2 YYNGEE come from the germline V gene. Unmatched junction bases numbered 5, after V lost 3 bases and J lost 5 bases. The CDR3 is 14 residues long. The CDR3 nucleotides read TGTGCCAGCAGCGAGACAGGGTCCCATCAGCCCCAGCATTTT. Translation: CASSETGSHQPQHF.

The CDR3 protein is CASSQTSHNEQFF. CDR3 sequence (DNA): TGTGCCAGCAGCCAGACTAGTCACAATGAGCAGTTCTTC. V is TRBV12-3 or TRBV12-4 and J is TRBJ2-1; D is possibly TRBD2 (6 bases). The V end lost 6 bases, the J end lost 5 bases, and 11 bases lay between the germline ends. This CDR3 region has 13 residues.

The chain recombines TRBV3-1 with TRBJ2-5; D remains unclear. The length of the CDR3 is 13 residues. Germline CDR1 is LGHDT and CDR2 is YNNKEL (reference sequence). V was shortened by 3 bases and J by 5 bases, with 10 bases between the two germline ends. CDR3 in DNA: TGTGCCAGCAGCCACCTGTTTTGGGAGACCCAGTACTTC. Its translation is CASSHLFWETQYF.

This clonotype was picked up many times. This chain links TRBV10-3 with TRBJ2-3, with a possible D match to TRBD2 (6 bases). Germline CDR1 and CDR2: ENHRY and SYGVKD. The CDR3 is 15 residues long. V shed 4 bases and J shed 4 bases, with 15 bases lying between them. The CDR3 DNA is TGTGCCATCAGTGGATACACTAGCACCGCAGATACGCAGTATTTT. As protein: CAISGYTSTADTQYF.

This chain joins TRBV6-1 and TRBJ1-3, with a tentative D call TRBD1 (5 bases). V was trimmed by 10 bases and J by 0 bases, leaving 13 bases between them. This CDR3 contains 14 residues. Germline CDR1 and CDR2: MNHNS and SASEGT. The CDR3 DNA sequence: TGTGCCACCAAAGGGGCAAACTCTGGAAACACCATATATTTT. The encoded protein is CATKGANSGNTIYF.

The chain combines TRBV7-2 with TRBJ2-3; 8 bases line up with TRBD2. V was clipped by 3 bases and J by 4 bases; unmatched bases: 9. The germline V gene has CDR1 SGHTA and CDR2 FQGNSA. This CDR3 is built from 16 residues. The CDR3: CASSLGSGGPADTQYF. The CDR3 DNA reads as TGTGCCAGCAGCTTGGGGTCGGGGGGGCCCGCAGATACGCAGTATTTT.

The V and J genes are TRBV7-9 and TRBJ2-3; 9 bases fit TRBD2. This CDR3 is 15 amino acids long. The junction had 6 bases not matched to a gene; V was cut back by 3 bases and J by 5 bases. The germline CDR1 and CDR2 sequences are SEHNR and FQNEAQ (reference sequence). The CDR3: CASSFLAGAQDTQYF. CDR3 in DNA: TGTGCCAGCAGCTTCTTAGCGGGGGCCCAAGATACGCAGTATTTT.

The genes are TRBV9 and TRBJ2-4; D gene unclear. The CDR3 is 14 residues long. V lost 0 bases and J lost 8, with 12 bases in between. CDR1 and CDR2 (germline): SGDLS, YYNGEE. The CDR3 bases are TGTGCCAGCAGCGTAGGACCCTTCTTTGACATTCAGTACTTC. This gives the protein CASSVGPFFDIQYF.

This clonotype was detected a few times. This chain links TRBV7-2 with TRBJ1-2, with TRBD1 as a possible D gene (6 bases). Germline-derived CDR1 and CDR2 are SGHTA and FQGNSA. CDR3 length: 16 amino acids. V lost 5 bases to trimming and J lost 6 bases, with 22 bases between them. The CDR3 DNA follows: TGTGCCAGCAGCCCCAGGGACCCTGGAGGGGGAGATGGCTACACCTTC. This codes for CASSPRDPGGGDGYTF.

A few counts support this clonotype. The chain couples TRBV12-5 to TRBJ2-5; no firm D call. This CDR3 has 11 amino acids. Per the germline V gene, CDR1 is LGHNT and CDR2 is FRNRAP. V shed 6 bases and J shed 4 bases, with 6 bases lying between them. In DNA form, the CDR3 reads TGTGCTAGTGGGCGATTAGAGACCCAGTACTTC. Encoded protein: CASGRLETQYF.

The CDR3 DNA follows: TGTGCCAGCAGCCTAGGGGGGTCGAGGACAGATACGCAGTATTTT. It codes for CASSLGGSRTDTQYF. This rearrangement joins TRBV14 to TRBJ2-3; D tentatively reads TRBD1 or TRBD2 (6 bases each). V lost 4 bases to trimming and J lost 3 bases, with 14 bases between them. The CDR3 is 15 amino acids. Germline V gene sequence: CDR1 SGHDN, CDR2 FVKESK.

This clonotype has at least ten counts. The J gene is TRBJ2-2, the V gene TRBV15, with TRBD2 matching 9 bases. The junction had 6 bases not matched to a gene; V was cut back by 3 bases and J by 4 bases. This CDR3 is 16 amino acids long. Looked up from germline, CDR1 is LNHNV and CDR2 is YYDKDF (reference sequence). DNA of the CDR3: TGTGCCACCAGCAGCCCGGGACTAGCAGGCACCGGGGAGCTGTTTTTT. It is translated as CATSSPGLAGTGELFF.

The table lists this clonotype with a few counts. The chain links TRBV12-5 to TRBJ2-5; TRBD1 matches at 10 bases. From germline, CDR1 is LGHNT and CDR2 FRNRAP. J lost 3 bases, V lost 6 bases, and 10 bases had no gene match. There are 16 residues in the CDR3. CDR3 nucleotides: TGTGCTAGTGGCGTGGGGACAGGGGCTCCGGAAGAGACCCAGTACTTC. This codes for CASGVGTGAPEETQYF.

This clonotype was found a few times. The chain employs TRBV9 and TRBJ1-2; 10 bases match TRBD1. This CDR3 is 15 amino acids long. J gave up 5 bases and V 3 bases, and 7 bases lay outside the gene matches. CDR1 SGDLS and CDR2 YYNGEE come from the germline V gene. This CDR3 reads CASSASPGQGYGYTF. CDR3 in DNA: TGTGCCAGCAGCGCCTCCCCGGGACAGGGGTATGGCTACACCTTC.

This clonotype was observed at least ten times. This chain uses TRBV5-4 with TRBJ2-3, with D perhaps given as TRBD1 or TRBD2 (5 bases each). CDR1 SGHNT and CDR2 YYREEE come from the germline V gene (reference sequence). Trimming took off 2 bases at V and 2 bases at J, with 12 bases between the two ends. The CDR3 spans 15 residues. The DNA of the CDR3 is TGTGCCAGCAGCTTCGGAACGGGGACCACAGATACGCAGTATTTT. This translates into CASSFGTGTTDTQYF.

This clonotype has only a few counts. The CDR3 nucleotides are TGTGCCAGCAGGAGAAGGGACAACACTGAAGCTTTCTTT. Its protein is CASRRRDNTEAFF. The chain is built from TRBV6-2 or TRBV6-3 and TRBJ1-1, with D tentatively TRBD1 (5 bases). CDR3 length: 13 residues. The germline CDR1 and CDR2 sequences are MNHEY and SVGEGT. Between the trimmed V and J ends, which lost 6 bases and 2 bases, there was a span of 10 bases.

This clonotype showed up just a few times. The chain recombines TRBV7-9 with TRBJ2-7; 9 bases align to TRBD1. The CDR3 covers 17 residues. Germline CDR1 is SEHNR and CDR2 is FQNEAQ (reference sequence). V was pared by 5 bases and J by 6 bases, with 17 bases of the junction left unmatched. CDR3 sequence (DNA): TGTGCCAGCAGCCGCGTCATTGATTCGGGACAGGGAGGCGAGCAGTACTTC. Encoded protein: CASSRVIDSGQGGEQYF.

This clonotype came up many times. The gene calls are TRBV7-2 and TRBJ2-5; 9 bases line up with TRBD1. The CDR3 runs 14 residues. V gave up 3 bases and J gave up 2 bases; unmatched junction bases: 1. Germline assignment: CDR1 SGHTA and CDR2 FQGNSA. CDR3 bases: TGTGCCAGCAGCTTTGGGACAGGGCAAGAGACCCAGTACTTC. Residues: CASSFGTGQETQYF.

This clonotype was counted between two and nine times. The chain has TRBV10-3 and TRBJ1-6; D perhaps matches TRBD1 (5 bases). V was trimmed by 0 bases and J by 7 bases, leaving 10 bases between them. The CDR3 is 15 residues long. CDR1 is ENHRY, CDR2 SYGVKD, per germline. CDR3 region: CAISESRGGNSPLHF. CDR3 sequence (DNA): TGTGCCATCAGTGAGTCGAGGGGAGGGAATTCACCCCTCCACTTT.

The sample holds many counts of this clonotype. This chain links TRBV11-2 with TRBJ2-2; 7 bases match TRBD1. CDR1 is SGHAT, CDR2 FQNNGV, per germline. This CDR3 is built from 14 residues. After removal of 4 bases from V and 5 bases from J, the junction contained 4 bases not matched to a gene. In nucleotides, the CDR3 is TGTGCCAGCAGCTCCCAACAGGGGACCGGGGAGCTGTTTTTT. It encodes CASSSQQGTGELFF.

The chain joins TRBV4-1 to TRBJ1-2; 9 bases are shared with TRBD1. The CDR3 extends over 14 amino acids. Unmatched junction bases numbered 2, after V lost 1 base and J lost 5 bases. Germline CDR1 and CDR2: MGHRA and YSYEKL. The CDR3 loop is CASSQVGTGYGYTF. The CDR3 DNA follows: TGCGCCAGCAGCCAAGTCGGGACAGGGTATGGCTACACCTTC.

This clonotype was counted between two and nine times. The rearrangement joins TRBV5-1 to TRBJ2-3, with D hard to call. CDR3 length: 15 amino acids. The V and J ends lost 0 bases and 3 bases respectively, with 11 bases between them. The germline V gene has CDR1 SGHRS and CDR2 YFSETQ. CDR3 sequence reads: CASSLGPHGTDTQYF. CDR3 in DNA: TGCGCCAGCAGCTTGGGCCCCCACGGAACAGATACGCAGTATTTT.

This clonotype came up a few times. As DNA, the CDR3 is TGCGCCAGCAGCCATAGCCGTCGATACGAGCAGTACTTC. Its protein is CASSHSRRYEQYF. V is TRBV5-1 and J is TRBJ2-7; no clear D. Trimming stripped 4 bases from V and 4 bases from J, with 12 bases between. The CDR3 covers 13 residues. Germline assignment: CDR1 SGHRS and CDR2 YFSETQ.

This clonotype appeared a few times. In nucleotides, the CDR3 is TGTGCCAGCAGTTTAAGCTGGATATCGGGGGACTATGGCTACACCTTC. Protein: CASSLSWISGDYGYTF. The V gene is TRBV12-3 or TRBV12-4, the J gene TRBJ1-2, with TRBD1 as a possible D gene (5 bases). The CDR3 runs to 16 residues. Trimming cost V 2 bases and J 3 bases, with 16 bases left between them.

This clonotype was observed at least ten times. V and J are TRBV20-1 and TRBJ2-7; the match to TRBD2 covers 8 bases. The CDR3 consists of 16 residues. Per the germline V gene, CDR1 is DFQATT and CDR2 is SNEGSKA (reference sequence). Trimming cost V 0 bases and J 3 bases; bases outside gene matches: 10. The CDR3 loop is CSARDAGGPPNYEQYF. CDR3 coding DNA: TGCAGTGCTAGAGATGCGGGGGGTCCCCCTAACTACGAGCAGTACTTC.

This clonotype turned up a few times. The chain uses TRBV6-2 or TRBV6-3 and TRBJ1-5, with TRBD1 matching over 7 bases. V was pared by 5 bases and J by 1 base, with 11 bases of the junction left unmatched. The CDR3 runs 17 residues. Germline V gene data show CDR1 as MNHEY and CDR2 as SVGEGT. For the CDR3, the DNA is TGTGCCAGCAGTATTACAGGGGAAGGGTTGAGCAATCAGCCCCAGCATTTT. Protein sequence: CASSITGEGLSNQPQHF.

The chain has TRBV7-2 and TRBJ1-1; the D is unclear. Deletions cut 0 bases from V and 2 bases from J, with 10 bases between. CDR3 length: 15 residues. In germline, CDR1 is SGHTA, CDR2 FQGNSA. DNA of the CDR3: TGTGCCAGCAGCTTAGCTAGGGTTCCCAACACTGAAGCTTTCTTT. This sequence encodes CASSLARVPNTEAFF. The full variable domain, rest sourced from reference TRBV7-2 and TRBJ1-1, is GAGVSQSPSNKVTEKGKDVELRCDPISGHTALYWYRQSLGQGLEFLIYFQGNSAPDKSGLPSDRFSAERTGGSVSTLTIQRTQQEDSAVYLCASSLARVPNTEAFFGQGTRLTVV.

The rearrangement joins TRBV5-4 to TRBJ2-2; D possibly uses TRBD1 or TRBD2 (5 bases each). The germline V gene encodes CDR1 SGHNT and CDR2 YYREEE (reference sequence). The CDR3 length is 15 residues. V dropped 4 bases and J dropped 1 base, with 11 bases sitting between them. The CDR3 DNA is TGTGCCAGCAGCCACGGGACCCTGAACACCGGGGAGCTGTTTTTT. Translating gives CASSHGTLNTGELFF.

The chain joins TRBV12-3 or TRBV12-4 to TRBJ1-2; TRBD1 is a possible D gene (6 bases). The CDR3 is 14 residues long. The V gene lost 6 bases and the J gene lost 0 bases, with 11 bases spanning the gap. In DNA form, the CDR3 reads TGTGCCAGCAGGCTGGGACAAGCTAACTATGGCTACACCTTC. This translates into CASRLGQANYGYTF.

The gene calls are TRBV19 and TRBJ2-1; 13 bases match TRBD2. This CDR3 has 14 residues. CDR1 and CDR2 from the germline V gene are LNHDA and SQIVND (reference sequence). V lost 7 bases and J lost 6; bases outside the gene matches: 3. The CDR3 loop is CASKLAGGPNEQFF. DNA for the CDR3: TGTGCCAGTAAACTAGCGGGGGGGCCCAATGAGCAGTTCTTC.

Remarks on this clonotype: The CDR3 does not close with the conserved phenylalanine or tryptophan, likely indicating a read error. V and J are TRBV20-1 and TRBJ2-3; TRBD2 matches 11 bases. The trim removed 3 bases at V and 4 bases at J, leaving 0 bases unmatched. There are 13 residues in the CDR3. Germline V CDR1 and CDR2: DFQATT, SNEGSKA (reference sequence). The CDR3 sequence is CSASSGGADTQYI. As DNA, the CDR3 is TGCAGTGCTAGTAGCGGGGGGGCAGATACGCAGTATATT.